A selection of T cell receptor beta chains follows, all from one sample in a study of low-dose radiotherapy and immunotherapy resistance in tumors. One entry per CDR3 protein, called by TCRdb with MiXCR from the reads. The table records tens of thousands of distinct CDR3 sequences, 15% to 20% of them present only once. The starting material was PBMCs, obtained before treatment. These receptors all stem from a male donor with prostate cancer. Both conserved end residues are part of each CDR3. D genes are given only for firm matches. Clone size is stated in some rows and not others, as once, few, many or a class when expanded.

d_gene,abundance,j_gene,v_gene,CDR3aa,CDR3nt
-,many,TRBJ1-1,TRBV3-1,CASSQVGVALEAFF,TGTGCCAGCAGCCAAGTAGGGGTAGCCCTAGAAGCTTTCTTT
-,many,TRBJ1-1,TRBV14,CASSQARGGTEAFF,TGTGCCAGCAGCCAAGCTCGGGGGGGCACTGAAGCTTTCTTT
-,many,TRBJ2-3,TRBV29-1,CSVLGGPSTDTQYF,TGCAGCGTTCTCGGGGGCCCGAGCACAGATACGCAGTATTTT
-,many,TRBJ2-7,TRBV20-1,CSARPGLGTYEQYF,TGCAGTGCTAGACCGGGGTTGGGCACCTACGAGCAGTACTTC
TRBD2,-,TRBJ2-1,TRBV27,CASSSLGLDYGQFF,TGTGCCAGCAGTTCCCTCGGACTAGACTATGGGCAGTTCTTC
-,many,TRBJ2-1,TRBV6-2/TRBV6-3,CASTKDGSYNEQFF,TGTGCCAGCACCAAGGACGGCTCCTACAATGAGCAGTTCTTC
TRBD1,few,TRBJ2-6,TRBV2,CASSGQGGPGANVLTF,TGTGCCAGCAGCGGACAGGGTGGCCCTGGGGCCAACGTCCTGACTTTC
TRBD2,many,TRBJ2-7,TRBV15,CATRAGLAKWDEQYF,TGTGCCACCCGGGCCGGACTAGCAAAATGGGACGAGCAGTACTTC
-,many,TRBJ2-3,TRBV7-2,CASSLSAPPDTQYF,TGTGCCAGCAGCTTATCGGCCCCCCCAGATACGCAGTATTTT
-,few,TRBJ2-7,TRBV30,CAWSARDEQYF,TGTGCCTGGAGCGCCCGGGACGAGCAGTACTTC
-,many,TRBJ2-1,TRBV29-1,CSVQRSYNEQFF,TGCAGCGTTCAACGCTCCTACAATGAGCAGTTCTTC
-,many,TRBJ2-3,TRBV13,CASSKTEDTQYF,TGTGCCAGCAGCAAAACAGAAGATACGCAGTATTTT
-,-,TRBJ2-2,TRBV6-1,CASSRDRVNTGELFFF,-
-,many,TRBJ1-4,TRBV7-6,CASSLVGTNEKLFF,TGTGCCAGCAGCTTAGTAGGGACTAATGAAAAACTGTTTTTT
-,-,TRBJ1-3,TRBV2,CASRATGVTGNTIYF,TGTGCCAGCAGGGCGACAGGAGTCACTGGAAACACCATATATTTT
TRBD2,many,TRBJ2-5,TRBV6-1,CASSLLAGEQETQYF,TGTGCCAGCAGCCTACTAGCGGGGGAACAAGAGACCCAGTACTTC
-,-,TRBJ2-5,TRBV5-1,CASSLFQQETQYF,TGCGCCAGCAGCTTGTTTCAGCAAGAGACCCAGTACTTC
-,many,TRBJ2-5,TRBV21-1,CASSTGERRGRGAETQYF,TGTGCCAGCAGCACCGGAGAGCGCAGGGGGCGCGGGGCGGAGACCCAGTACTTC
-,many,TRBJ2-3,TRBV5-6,CASSLMAGVSDTQYF,TGTGCCAGCAGCTTGATGGCAGGGGTGTCGGATACGCAGTATTTT
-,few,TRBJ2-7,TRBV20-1,CSAHQGGHEQYF,TGCAGTGCCCATCAGGGCGGCCACGAGCAGTACTTC
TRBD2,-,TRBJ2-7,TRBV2,CASSDAGGTSGTYEQYF,TGTGCCAGCAGTGATGCTGGAGGGACTAGCGGGACCTACGAGCAGTACTTC
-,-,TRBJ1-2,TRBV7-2,CASSLGIGQIGYTF,TGTGCCAGCAGCTTAGGGATCGGACAGATTGGCTACACCTTC
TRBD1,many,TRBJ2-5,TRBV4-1,CASRKGTGASETQYF,TGCGCCAGCAGAAAAGGGACAGGGGCTTCGGAGACCCAGTACTTC
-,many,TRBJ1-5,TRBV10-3,CAISPGDQPQHF,TGTGCCATCAGTCCAGGGGATCAGCCCCAGCATTTT
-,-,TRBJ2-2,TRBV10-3,CAIYSGGNTGELFF,TGTGCCATCTACAGCGGAGGGAACACCGGGGAGCTGTTTTTT
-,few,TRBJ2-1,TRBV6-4,CASSDSRLNNEQFF,TGTGCCAGCAGTGACTCGAGACTAAACAATGAGCAGTTCTTC
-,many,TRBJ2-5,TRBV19,CASSIAGPRETQYF,TGTGCCAGTAGTATAGCAGGGCCTCGGGAGACCCAGTACTTC
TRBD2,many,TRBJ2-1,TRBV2,CASIPRTSGGAAQFF,TGTGCCAGCATCCCGAGGACTAGCGGGGGGGCGGCGCAGTTCTTC
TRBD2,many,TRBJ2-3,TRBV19,CASTSGISGAVDTQYF,TGTGCCAGTACCTCCGGGATTAGCGGGGCAGTGGATACGCAGTATTTT
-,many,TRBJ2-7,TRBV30,CAWISAYEQYF,TGTGCCTGGATCAGCGCCTACGAGCAGTACTTC
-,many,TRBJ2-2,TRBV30,CAFPWRPSNTGELFF,TGTGCCTTTCCCTGGCGTCCCTCTAACACCGGGGAGCTGTTTTTT
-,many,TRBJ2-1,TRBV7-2,CASSPSRELNEQFF,TGTGCCAGCAGCCCCTCACGGGAGCTCAATGAGCAGTTCTTC
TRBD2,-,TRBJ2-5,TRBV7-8,CASSSGLAQETQYF,TGTGCCAGCAGCTCCGGACTAGCCCAAGAGACCCAGTACTTC
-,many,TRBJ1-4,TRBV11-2,CASSLSRQANEKLFF,TGTGCCAGCAGCTTAAGTCGACAGGCTAATGAAAAACTGTTTTTT
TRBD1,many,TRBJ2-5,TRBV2,CASSPGGRETQYF,TGTGCCAGCAGCCCAGGGGGTCGGGAGACCCAGTACTTC
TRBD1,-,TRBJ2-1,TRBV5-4,CASSPTGDRGSYNEQFF,TGTGCCAGCAGCCCAACTGGGGACAGGGGCTCCTACAATGAGCAGTTCTTC
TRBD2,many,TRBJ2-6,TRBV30,CAWTRWGGDLMSSGANVLTF,TGTGCCTGGACCAGATGGGGAGGGGACTTGATGAGCTCTGGGGCCAACGTCCTGACTTTC
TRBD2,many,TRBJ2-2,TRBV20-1,CSAQSGGGTGELFF,TGCAGTGCCCAGAGCGGGGGGGGCACCGGGGAGCTGTTTTTT
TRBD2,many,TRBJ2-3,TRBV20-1,CSARPSGGPRLTDTQYF,TGCAGTGCTAGGCCTAGCGGGGGACCTAGACTCACAGATACGCAGTATTTT
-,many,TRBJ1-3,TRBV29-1,CSGLDPYSGNTIYF,TGCAGCGGTTTGGACCCTTACTCTGGAAACACCATATATTTT
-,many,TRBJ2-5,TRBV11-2,CASTLWRVQETQYF,TGTGCCAGCACCTTGTGGCGGGTTCAAGAGACCCAGTACTTC
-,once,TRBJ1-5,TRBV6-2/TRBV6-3,CASSPQTGSNQPQHF,TGTGCCAGCAGCCCTCAGACAGGTAGCAATCAGCCCCAGCATTTT
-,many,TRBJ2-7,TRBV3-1,CASSQDYGYEQYF,TGTGCCAGCAGCCAAGATTACGGCTACGAGCAGTACTTC
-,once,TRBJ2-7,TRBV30,CAWSGAGHTYEQYF,TGTGCCTGGAGTGGTGCGGGACACACCTACGAGCAGTACTTC
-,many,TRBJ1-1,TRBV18,CASSPLDGGYTEAFF,TGTGCCAGCTCACCACTCGACGGGGGGTACACTGAAGCTTTCTTT
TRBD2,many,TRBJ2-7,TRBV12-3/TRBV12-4,CASSYRTSRGYEQYF,TGTGCCAGCAGTTACAGGACTAGTAGAGGGTACGAGCAGTACTTC
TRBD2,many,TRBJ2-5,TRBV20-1,CSAWGLEETQYF,TGCAGTGCTTGGGGACTAGAGGAGACCCAGTACTTC
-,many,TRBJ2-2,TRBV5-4,CASSFPRVGLTGELFF,TGTGCCAGCAGCTTTCCTCGCGTGGGCCTCACCGGGGAGCTGTTTTTT
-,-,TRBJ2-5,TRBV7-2,CASSLVGLGETQYF,TGTGCCAGCAGCTTAGTGGGGCTGGGGGAGACCCAGTACTTC
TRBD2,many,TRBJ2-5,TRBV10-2,CASSFSGKETQYF,TGCGCCAGCAGCTTCAGCGGGAAAGAGACCCAGTACTTC
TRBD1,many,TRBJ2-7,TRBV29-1,CSVKTGGEQYF,TGCAGCGTTAAGACAGGGGGCGAGCAGTACTTC
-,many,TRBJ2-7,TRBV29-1,CSVGPDIFEQYF,TGCAGCGTTGGCCCGGACATATTCGAGCAGTACTTC
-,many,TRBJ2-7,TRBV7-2,CASSSQPRYEQYF,TGTGCCAGCAGCTCCCAACCCCGCTACGAGCAGTACTTC
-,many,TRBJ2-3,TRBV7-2,CASRYRVTTDTQYF,TGTGCCAGCCGTTATAGGGTCACCACAGATACGCAGTATTTT
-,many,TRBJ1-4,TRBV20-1,CSARDSRILGEKLFF,TGCAGTGCTAGAGATAGTAGAATTCTGGGAGAAAAACTGTTTTTT
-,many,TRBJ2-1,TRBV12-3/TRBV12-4,CASSPTRSSYNEQFF,TGTGCCAGCAGCCCGACACGTAGCTCCTACAATGAGCAGTTCTTC